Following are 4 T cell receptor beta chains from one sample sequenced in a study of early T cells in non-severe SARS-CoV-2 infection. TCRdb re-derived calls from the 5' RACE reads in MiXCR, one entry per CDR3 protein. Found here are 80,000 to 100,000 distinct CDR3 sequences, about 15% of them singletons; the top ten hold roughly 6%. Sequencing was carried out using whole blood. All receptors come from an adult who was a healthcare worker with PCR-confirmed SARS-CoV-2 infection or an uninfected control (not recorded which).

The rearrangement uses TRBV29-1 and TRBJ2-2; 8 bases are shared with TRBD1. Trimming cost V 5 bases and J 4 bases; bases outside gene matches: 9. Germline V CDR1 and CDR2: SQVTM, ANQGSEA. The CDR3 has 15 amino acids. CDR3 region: CSVKGTGGFTGELFF. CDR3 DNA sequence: TGCAGCGTTAAGGGTACAGGGGGGTTCACCGGGGAGCTGTTTTTT.

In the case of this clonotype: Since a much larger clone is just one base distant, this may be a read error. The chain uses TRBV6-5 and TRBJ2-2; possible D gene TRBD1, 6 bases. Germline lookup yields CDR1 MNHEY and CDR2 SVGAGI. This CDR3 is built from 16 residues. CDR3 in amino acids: CVSSSDSFANTGELFF. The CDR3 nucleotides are TGTGTCAGCAGTTCGGACAGCTTCGCGAACACCGGGGAGCTGTTTTTT.

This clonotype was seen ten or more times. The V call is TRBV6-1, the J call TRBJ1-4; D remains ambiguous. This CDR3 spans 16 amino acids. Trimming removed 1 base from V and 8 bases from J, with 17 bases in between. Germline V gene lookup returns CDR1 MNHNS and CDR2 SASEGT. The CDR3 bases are TGTGCCAGCAGTGAAGGTTGGGGAGCAGATAAGGAAAAACTGTTTTTT. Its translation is CASSEGWGADKEKLFF.

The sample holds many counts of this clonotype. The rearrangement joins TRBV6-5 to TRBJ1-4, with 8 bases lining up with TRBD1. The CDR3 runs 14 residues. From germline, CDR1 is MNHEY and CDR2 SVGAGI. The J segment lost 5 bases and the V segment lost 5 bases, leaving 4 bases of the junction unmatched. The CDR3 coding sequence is TGTGCCAGCAGTAGTAGGACAGGGAATGAAAAACTGTTTTTT. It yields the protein CASSSRTGNEKLFF.